These T cell receptor beta chains were read from a single sample in a study of shared clonotypes between healthy human individuals. TCRdb's table, derived via immunoSEQ multiplex PCR, lists solely in-frame clones and lacks some. The data show around 2,100,000 clones, approximately 94% seen once. The sequencing sample was made of naive CD8+ T cells sorted from blood. The receptors originated from a man aged 18-30 years in good health. Both conserved end residues are part of each CDR3. A D gene is named only where the DNA matches it firmly. Clone sizes are given selectively: once, few, many, or a class where the clone is expanded.

V gene,clone size,D gene,J gene,CDR3 protein,CDR3 DNA
TRBV4-3,-,TRBD2,TRBJ2-1,CASSHGREGLGNEQFF,TGCGCCAGCAGCCACGGGCGGGAGGGCCTTGGGAATGAGCAGTTCTTC
TRBV19,-,-,TRBJ1-5,CASSIYNQPQHF,TGTGCCAGTAGTATCTACAATCAGCCCCAGCATTTT
TRBV5-6,-,-,TRBJ1-2,CASSYSEGGYTF,TGTGCCAGCAGCTACAGTGAGGGTGGCTACACCTTC
TRBV7-9,-,-,TRBJ1-1,CASSQEGNTEAFF,TGTGCCAGCAGCCAAGAGGGGAACACTGAAGCTTTCTTT
TRBV25-1,-,-,TRBJ2-7,CASSIPSGEQYF,TGTGCCAGCAGTATCCCCTCGGGGGAGCAGTACTTC
TRBV6-6,once,-,TRBJ2-7,CASSPAGSSYEQYF,TGTGCCAGCAGCCCCGCGGGAAGCTCCTACGAGCAGTACTTC
TRBV7-2,-,TRBD2,TRBJ2-7,CASSLGGGVEQYF,TGTGCCAGCAGCTTAGGCGGGGGGGTCGAGCAGTACTTC
TRBV4-3,-,TRBD2,TRBJ2-3,CASSQDMEGLARDTQYF,TGCGCCAGCAGCCAAGATATGGAGGGACTAGCGAGAGATACGCAGTATTTT
TRBV7-9,-,TRBD1,TRBJ1-4,CASSFRTGASNEKLFF,TGTGCCAGCAGCTTCCGGACAGGGGCAAGTAATGAAAAACTGTTTTTT
TRBV6-5,-,-,TRBJ1-2,CASSSDGIYGYTF,TGTGCCAGCAGCTCCGACGGGATTTATGGCTACACCTTC
TRBV28,-,-,TRBJ2-1,CASSLVGPGRSEQFF,TGTGCCAGCAGTTTAGTCGGACCGGGGAGGAGTGAGCAGTTCTTC
TRBV10-2,-,-,TRBJ2-7,CASSEWAGSYEQYF,TGCGCCAGCAGTGAGTGGGCTGGCTCCTACGAGCAGTACTTC
TRBV21-1,-,-,TRBJ1-6,CASSTGSPLHF,TGTGCCAGCAGCACCGGATCACCCCTCCACTTT
TRBV29-1,-,-,TRBJ2-7,CSVAENYEQYF,TGCAGCGTGGCTGAGAACTACGAGCAGTACTTC
TRBV28,-,TRBD1,TRBJ2-7,CASSPSDRVITYEQYF,TGTGCCAGCAGTCCCTCGGACAGGGTTATAACCTACGAGCAGTACTTC
TRBV7-2,-,TRBD1,TRBJ2-7,CASSFFLTGEEQYF,TGTGCCAGCAGCTTTTTCTTGACAGGGGAAGAGCAGTACTTC
TRBV27,-,-,TRBJ2-7,CASTAIGSSYEQYF,TGTGCCAGCACCGCCATTGGCAGTTCCTACGAGCAGTACTTC
TRBV5-1,-,TRBD2,TRBJ2-7,CASSFTSGSYEQYF,TGCGCCAGCAGCTTCACTAGCGGGAGTTACGAGCAGTACTTC
TRBV9,once,-,TRBJ2-7,CASKDSDGSYEQYF,TGTGCCAGCAAGGACTCAGACGGCTCCTACGAGCAGTACTTC
TRBV6-5,-,-,TRBJ2-3,CANNLGLNTDTQYF,TGTGCCAACAATCTTGGACTGAACACAGATACGCAGTATTTT
TRBV5-6,-,TRBD2,TRBJ2-3,CASSPSGRPDTQYF,TGTGCCAGCAGCCCTAGCGGGAGACCAGATACGCAGTATTTT
TRBV7-2,once,TRBD2,TRBJ2-7,CASTYSGSLYEQYF,TGTGCCTCAACTTATAGCGGGAGCCTCTACGAGCAGTACTTC
TRBV25-1,-,-,TRBJ1-1,CASSEPGDTEAFF,TGTGCCAGCAGTGAACCAGGTGACACTGAAGCTTTCTTT
TRBV6-5,-,TRBD1,TRBJ1-3,CASSKGGVGGNTIYF,TGTGCCAGCAGTAAAGGGGGCGTGGGGGGAAACACCATATATTTT
TRBV7-8,-,-,TRBJ1-3,CASSLVPEGSSGNTIYF,TGTGCCAGCAGCTTAGTTCCGGAGGGTAGCTCTGGAAACACCATATATTTT
TRBV25-1,-,TRBD2,TRBJ2-4,CASSEGTSGWGTVF,TGTGCCAGCAGTGAGGGGACTAGCGGGTGGGGAACTGTCTTC
TRBV27,-,-,TRBJ2-3,CASSMTADTQYF,TGTGCCAGCAGTATGACAGCCGATACGCAGTATTTT
TRBV27,-,-,TRBJ2-7,CASRPESSYEQYF,TGTGCCAGCAGGCCTGAGAGCTCCTACGAGCAGTACTTC